This record covers a single TCR beta chain. The antigen this receptor binds is unknown. No base quality values were provided; no much bigger clone lies one nucleotide off. The sample comes from a study of identical twins (dated by TCRdb to the mid-2010s). Some background on the complete study: TCR alpha and beta repertoires from monozygotic twins, unrelated adults of various ages and cord blood were deep-sequenced to test whether fetal clonotypes persist. To rule out contamination, replicate twin experiments were performed at different times with different library preparation protocols.

The investigation overall reported the following: Excess twin sharing in beta out-of-frame sequences was weaker because fewer shared sequences lowered the signal-to-noise ratio. Recombination models systematically underestimated out-of-frame TCR alpha sharing in monozygotic twins but agreed with sharing between unrelated individuals. Compared with coincidental sharing between unrelated individuals, an excess of low generation-probability sequences was observed among out-of-frame TCR alpha sequences shared between twins. Zero-insertion analyses could be partly confounded by invariant T cells such as MAIT and iNKT, though diverse VJ usage argued against such confounding for most clonotypes. Conclusions relied on cross-sectional statistical analysis, since the same donors could not be followed over many years. Fewer insertions were carried by abundant cord blood beta clonotypes, a similar but weaker trend appeared in young adult naive repertoires, and no such trend appeared in memory repertoires.

All donors were healthy Caucasians. Three pairs of female monozygotic twins, all aged roughly 18 to 29 years, made up the twin cohort. Peripheral blood mononuclear cells were the source from which RNA for the TCR libraries was isolated. Libraries came from 5' RACE. The sequencer was an Illumina HiSeq 2000. A universal primer binding site was introduced by template switching, and a unique molecular identifier was present in the final cDNA, enabling accurate counting of TCR cDNA molecules. Specific primers in the conserved constant-segment region were used to synthesize first-strand cDNA for the TCR alpha and beta chains. To control for contamination, each cDNA library was double barcoded with a SMART-Mk sample barcode plus Illumina barcodes. TruSeq adapter sequences along with Illumina sample barcodes were introduced in two successive PCR steps. Sequencing of the TCR alpha and beta cDNA libraries was done on the Illumina HiSeq platform using custom primers. The authors' analysis ran thus. MiGEC was used to process raw reads and extract unique molecular identifiers, and MiXCR was used to find CDR3 positions. For each individual, recombination models were inferred using an EM algorithm with the repgenHMM and IGoR tools. The tcR package in R was used for shared clonotype analysis, with sharing normalized by the product of cloneset sizes. To study raw recombination without the effects of thymic and clonal selection, out-of-frame nonproductive sequences were analyzed. TCRdb ran its own pipeline on the public reads, namely fastp trimming at Q25 and MiXCR clone calling, and kept in-frame beta chains. A single entry per CDR3 protein holds the most common genes and DNA from its merged rows. The V and J calls, along with clone size, are taken from TCRdb and not from the paper's own processing. The table for this sample lists some 690,000 distinct CDR3 sequences; over 20% of them were counted only once. Of the sample, roughly 4.3% falls within the top ten clones.

From the cysteine up to the phenylalanine, the CDR3 has a length of 14 residues. Solely the CDR3 DNA is kept, with 42 bases framed from the first base. Trimming takes 7 bases off V and 1 base off J; junction bases not matched to a gene: 3. This sample was also put to use in a study of T cells expressing NK-cell markers. The second publication reports: Three sorted T-cell subsets (CD3+CD56+NKG2C+, CD3+CD56+NKG2C- and CD3+CD56-NKG2C+) from seven to nine donors had their TCR beta-chain repertoires profiled. Of the eight sequenced donors, seven were found to be HCMV-seropositive and one was found to be HCMV-seronegative. To restrict sorting to alphabetaTCR-expressing T cells, an anti-gammadeltaTCR antibody was added in several experiments. For roughly 6 donors, the dominant CD3+CD56+NKG2C+ clonotypes were among the top 10 CD8+ clonotypes and accounted for roughly 1.0-8% of CD8+ T cells. Those dominant clonotypes were again the most abundant among CD3+CD56-NKG2C+ cells in a handful of donors, at about 28.3-60.1%. It remained unclear whether the expanded NKG2C-expressing T cell clones were specific for HCMV antigens. The study sequenced eight donors, all healthy volunteers chosen at random: three men and five women. HCMV-specific IgG was detected in serum with a commercial ELISA kit to determine HCMV serostatus. Bulk peripheral blood T-cell repertoires were additionally sequenced from unsorted PBMC for over five donors. Reads were demultiplexed and grouped by UMI with MIGEC, and clonotypes were assembled and quantified with MiTCR. Only TCR cDNA sequences supported by at least two reads were kept to exclude erroneous sequences. The tcR package was used for downstream repertoire analysis, and clonotypes were matched between fractions using CDR3 nucleotide sequence together with V segment. VDJmatch was used to annotate antigen specificity against VDJdb, with one amino acid substitution in CDR3 allowed.

Sequencing input: PBMCs. The clonotype originates from a woman between 18 and 30 years old in good health. The rearrangement combines TRBV12-3 or TRBV12-4 with TRBJ2-7; 11 bases in the junction line up with TRBD2. The bases read TGTGCCAGCACTAGCGGGGGGCCTTCCTACGAGCAGTACTTC. This gives the protein CASTSGGPSYEQYF.